The T cell receptor (beta chain) described here comes from a study of beta chain features in type 1 diabetes. Study-level points and caveats: The study found fewer insertions and more deletions at VDJ junctions in type 1 diabetes patients.

The entirety of the isolated RNA underwent reverse transcription, so expressed TCRB transcripts were sequenced. There were about 3.57 million reads on average in the naive, central memory and regulatory T cell samples. The protocol was immunoSEQ multiplex PCR, while the TCRdb copy is restricted to in-frame clones and leaves out a portion. The sample yields about 210,000 clones, roughly 10% seen once. Stem cell-like memory, regulatory, central memory and naive CD4+ cells were sorted via CD45RO/CCR7/CD25/CD127/CD95/CD27. This clone has just a few counts. Its antigen is not known. After removal of 6 bases from V and 5 bases from J, the junction contained 11 bases not matched to a gene. The CDR3 sequence is 15 residues long. CDR1 is MNHEY and CDR2 is SMNVEV in the germline V gene (reference sequence).

The material sequenced was central memory CD4+ T cells from blood. The chain uses TRBV27 and TRBJ2-3; TRBD2 matches 7 bases. This receptor was taken from a man between 18 and 29 years old in good health. The CDR3 coding sequence is TGTGCCAGCAGCATCCTTTGGGAGGGCCAAGATACGCAGTATTTT. This encodes CASSILWEGQDTQYF.